The source of this TCR beta chain is a study of blood T cell repertoires in COVID-19. Study details: The origin of the acute and convalescent COVID-19 samples was the United States, Italy and Spain. T cells, B-cell-depleted T cells, or PBMCs supplied cDNA or gDNA.

The count of this clone is one. This CDR3 comprises 14 residues. CDR1 and CDR2 (germline): LGHDT, YNNKEL (reference sequence). The ends lost 1 base at V and 5 bases at J; junction bases unmatched: 4. Authors' data handling: Amplification of reference gene primers provided the estimated nucleated cell counts. Assay: immunoSEQ multiplex PCR; the TCRdb copy retains only in-frame clones and omits some. That table is the source of V, J and clone size, and D and trimming were worked out from the DNA. The profile covers about 97,000 clones, with about nine tenths appearing a single time and 1.7% taken by the ten largest.

The chain carries TRBV3-1 (or the pseudogene TRBV3-2) and TRBJ1-1, with 7 bases matching TRBD1. The source is a man in his 60s with acute or convalescent COVID-19. Sequenced sample: peripheral blood. The DNA for the CDR3 is TGTGCCAGCAGCCAAGTTAACAGGGGTACTGAAGCTTTCTTT. Translation gives CASSQVNRGTEAFF.